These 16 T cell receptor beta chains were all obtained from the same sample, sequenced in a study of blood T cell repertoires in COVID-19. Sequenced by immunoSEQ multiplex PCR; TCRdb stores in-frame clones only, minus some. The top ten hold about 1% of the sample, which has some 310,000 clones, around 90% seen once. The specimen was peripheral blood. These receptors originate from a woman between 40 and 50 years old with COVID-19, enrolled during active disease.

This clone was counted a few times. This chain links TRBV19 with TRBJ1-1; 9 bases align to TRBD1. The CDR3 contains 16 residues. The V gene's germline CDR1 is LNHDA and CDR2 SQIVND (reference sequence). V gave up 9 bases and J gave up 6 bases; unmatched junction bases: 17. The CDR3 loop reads CASEKRTGQGLAEAFF. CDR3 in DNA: TGTGCCAGCGAAAAAAGGACAGGACAGGGGTTGGCTGAAGCTTTCTTT.

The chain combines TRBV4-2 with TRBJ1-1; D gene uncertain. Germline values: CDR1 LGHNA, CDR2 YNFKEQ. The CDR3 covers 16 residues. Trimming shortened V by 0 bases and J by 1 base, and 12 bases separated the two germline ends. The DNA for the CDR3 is TGTGCCAGCAGCCAAGATGGACGGGGAACGAACACTGAAGCTTTCTTT. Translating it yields CASSQDGRGTNTEAFF.

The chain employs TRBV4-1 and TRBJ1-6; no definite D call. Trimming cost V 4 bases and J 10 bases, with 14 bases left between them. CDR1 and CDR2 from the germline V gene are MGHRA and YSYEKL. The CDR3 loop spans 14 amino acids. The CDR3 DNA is TGCGCCAGCAGCCTGGACTTAAAAAGATCACCCCTCCACTTT. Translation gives CASSLDLKRSPLHF.

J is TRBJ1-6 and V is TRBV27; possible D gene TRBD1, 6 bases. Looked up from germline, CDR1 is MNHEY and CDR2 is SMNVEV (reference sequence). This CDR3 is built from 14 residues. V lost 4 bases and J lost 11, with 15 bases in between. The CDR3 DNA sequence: TGTGCCAGCAGTTCTACAGGGTCTGCAACACCCCTCCACTTT. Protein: CASSSTGSATPLHF.

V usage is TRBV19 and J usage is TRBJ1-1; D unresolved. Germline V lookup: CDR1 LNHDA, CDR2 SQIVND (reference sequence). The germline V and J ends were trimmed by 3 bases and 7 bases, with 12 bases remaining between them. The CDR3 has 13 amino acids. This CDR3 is CASSISVKIEAFF. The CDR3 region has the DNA TGTGCCAGTAGTATCTCAGTGAAAATTGAAGCTTTCTTT.

The CDR3 DNA is TGTGCCAGCAGGGTATCAGGGGGCGCGGGAGGCTACACCTTC. It codes for CASRVSGGAGGYTF. The chain uses TRBV28 and TRBJ1-2; TRBD1 agrees at 8 bases. This CDR3 is 14 amino acids long. Germline V gene data show CDR1 as MDHEN and CDR2 as SYDVKM. V was pared by 6 bases and J by 8 bases, with 11 bases of the junction left unmatched.

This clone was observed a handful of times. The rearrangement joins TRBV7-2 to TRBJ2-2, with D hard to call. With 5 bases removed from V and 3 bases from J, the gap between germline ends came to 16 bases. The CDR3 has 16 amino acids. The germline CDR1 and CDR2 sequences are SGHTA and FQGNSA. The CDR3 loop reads CASSLARKSYTGELFF. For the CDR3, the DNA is TGTGCCAGCAGCCTGGCCAGGAAATCGTACACCGGGGAGCTGTTTTTT.

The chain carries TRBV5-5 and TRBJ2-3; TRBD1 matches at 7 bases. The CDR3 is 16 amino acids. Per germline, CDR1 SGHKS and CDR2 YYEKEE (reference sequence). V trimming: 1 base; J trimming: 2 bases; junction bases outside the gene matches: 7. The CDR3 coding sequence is TGTGCCAGCAGCTTGAGGCCGACAGGGTCCACAGATACGCAGTATTTT. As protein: CASSLRPTGSTDTQYF. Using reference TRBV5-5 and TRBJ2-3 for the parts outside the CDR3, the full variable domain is DAGVTQSPTHLIKTRGQQVTLRCSPISGHKSVSWYQQVLGQGPQFIFQYYEKEERGRGNFPDRFSARQFPNYSSELNVNALLLGDSALYLCASSLRPTGSTDTQYFGPGTRLTVL.

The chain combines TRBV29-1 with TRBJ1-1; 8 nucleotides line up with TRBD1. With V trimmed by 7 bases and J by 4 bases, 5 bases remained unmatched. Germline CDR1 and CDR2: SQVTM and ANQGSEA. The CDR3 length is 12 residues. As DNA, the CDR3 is TGCAGCGCAAGGACAGGGATCACTGAAGCTTTCTTT. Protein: CSARTGITEAFF.

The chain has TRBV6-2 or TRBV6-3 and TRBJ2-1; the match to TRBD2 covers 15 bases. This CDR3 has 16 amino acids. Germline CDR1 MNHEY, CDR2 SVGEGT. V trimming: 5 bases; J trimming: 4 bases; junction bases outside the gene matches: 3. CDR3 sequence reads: CASSGGLAGGYNEQFF. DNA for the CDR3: TGTGCCAGCAGTGGGGGACTAGCGGGGGGATACAATGAGCAGTTCTTC.

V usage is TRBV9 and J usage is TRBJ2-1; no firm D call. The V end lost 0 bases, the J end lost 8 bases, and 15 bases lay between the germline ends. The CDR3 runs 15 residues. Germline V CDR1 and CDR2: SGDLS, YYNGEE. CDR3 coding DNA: TGTGCCAGCAGCGTAGTTACGAGAGGTATAGATGAGCAGTTCTTC. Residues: CASSVVTRGIDEQFF.

The CDR3 reads CASSDYRNTEAFF. The CDR3 DNA reads TGTGCCAGCAGCGATTACAGGAACACTGAAGCTTTCTTT. The chain has TRBV9 and TRBJ1-1, with D unclear. This CDR3 contains 13 residues. Germline V gene lookup returns CDR1 SGDLS and CDR2 YYNGEE. Trimming shortened V by 3 bases and J by 1 base, and 7 bases separated the two germline ends.

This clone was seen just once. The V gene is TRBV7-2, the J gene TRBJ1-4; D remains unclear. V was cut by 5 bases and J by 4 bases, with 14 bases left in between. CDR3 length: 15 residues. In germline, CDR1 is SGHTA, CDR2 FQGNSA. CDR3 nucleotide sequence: TGTGCCAGCAGCGATCCTGGGAGGCTTAATGAAAAACTGTTTTTT. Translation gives CASSDPGRLNEKLFF.

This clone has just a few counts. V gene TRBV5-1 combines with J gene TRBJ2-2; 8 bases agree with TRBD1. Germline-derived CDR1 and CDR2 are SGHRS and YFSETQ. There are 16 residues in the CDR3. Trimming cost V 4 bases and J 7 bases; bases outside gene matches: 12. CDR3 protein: CASSPILAGGGGELFF. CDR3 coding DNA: TGCGCCAGCAGCCCCATATTGGCAGGGGGCGGCGGGGAGCTGTTTTTT. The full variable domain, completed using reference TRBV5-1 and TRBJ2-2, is KAGVTQTPRYLIKTRGQQVTLSCSPISGHRSVSWYQQTPGQGLQFLFEYFSETQRNKGNFPGRFSGRQFSNSRSEMNVSTLELGDSALYLCASSPILAGGGGELFFGEGSRLTVL.

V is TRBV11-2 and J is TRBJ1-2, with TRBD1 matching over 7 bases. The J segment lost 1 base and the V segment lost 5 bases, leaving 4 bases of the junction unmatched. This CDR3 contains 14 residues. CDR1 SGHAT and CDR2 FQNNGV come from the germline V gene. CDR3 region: CASSPGGGNYGYTF. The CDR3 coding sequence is TGTGCCAGCAGCCCAGGGGGAGGTAACTATGGCTACACCTTC.

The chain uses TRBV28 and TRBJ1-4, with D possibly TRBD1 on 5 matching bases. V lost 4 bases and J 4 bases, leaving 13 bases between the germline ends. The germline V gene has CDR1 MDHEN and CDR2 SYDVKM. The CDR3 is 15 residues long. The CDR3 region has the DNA TGTGCCAGCAGTTCACTTGACAGATTTAATGAAAAACTGTTTTTT. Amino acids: CASSSLDRFNEKLFF.